The present T cell receptor beta chain was sequenced within a study of shared clonotypes between healthy human individuals. Study findings and constraints: Expectations were that clonotype sharing among donors would be affected by sequencing depth. On the whole, naive subsets had larger estimated richness than memory subsets had.

Germline CDR1 reads MDHEN; CDR2 reads SYDVKM. The V gene lost 6 bases and the J gene lost 5 bases, with 16 bases spanning the gap. This CDR3 contains 14 residues. Adult Caucasians living in Nashville, Tennessee made up all of the donors. As to this clone: Antigen specificity is unknown.

The table came from immunoSEQ multiplex PCR; TCRdb's copy has only in-frame clones and leaves some out. Here the sample spans over a million clones, around 82% being singletons. The sample comprised memory CD4+ T cells from PBMCs. As for subset: CD45RA-negative fraction. The receptor was derived from a man between 18 and 29 years old in good health. Some clones in this sample may be carry-over from other donors' samples. This chain uses TRBV28 with TRBJ1-1, with D possibly being TRBD1 (6 bases). CDR3 sequence reads: CASRLLGQTTEAFF. CDR3 DNA: TGTGCCAGCAGACTACTCGGACAGACAACTGAAGCTTTCTTT.